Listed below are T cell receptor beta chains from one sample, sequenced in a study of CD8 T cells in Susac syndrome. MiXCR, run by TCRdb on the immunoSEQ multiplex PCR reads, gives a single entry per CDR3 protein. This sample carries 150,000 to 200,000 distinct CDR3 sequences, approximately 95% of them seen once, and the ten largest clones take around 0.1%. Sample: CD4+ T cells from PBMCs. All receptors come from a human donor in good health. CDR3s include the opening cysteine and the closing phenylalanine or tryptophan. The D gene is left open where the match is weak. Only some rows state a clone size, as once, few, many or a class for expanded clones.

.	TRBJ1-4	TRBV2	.	TGTGCCAGCAGTGGGGACACCCGGGGGCCTAATGAAAAACTGTTTTTT	CASSGDTRGPNEKLFF
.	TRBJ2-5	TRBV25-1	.	TGTGCCAGCAGTGAATACAGGGGAACAGAGACCCAGTACTTC	CASSEYRGTETQYF
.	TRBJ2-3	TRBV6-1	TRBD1	TGTGCCAGCAGTGAAGCTGCGGGACAGGGATTCACAGATACGCAGTATTTT	CASSEAAGQGFTDTQYF
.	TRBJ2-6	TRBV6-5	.	TGTGCCAGCAGTTATCAGGCCTCTGGGGCCAACGTCCTGACTTTC	CASSYQASGANVLTF
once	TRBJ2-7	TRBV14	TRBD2	TGTGCCAGCAGCCTTATCCGGGGGAGGGCCTACGAGCAGTACTTC	CASSLIRGRAYEQYF
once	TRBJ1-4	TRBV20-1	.	TGCAGTGCACTTGGTTCGGCTAATGAAAAACTGTTTTTT	CSALGSANEKLFF
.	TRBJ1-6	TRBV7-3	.	TGTGCCAGCAGCGAACAGGGTAGCTCCTATAATTCACCCCTCCACTTT	CASSEQGSSYNSPLHF
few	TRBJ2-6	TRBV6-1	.	TGTGCCAGCAGGAGCTCTGGGGCCAACGTCCTGACTTTC	CASRSSGANVLTF
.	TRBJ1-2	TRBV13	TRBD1	TGTGCCAGCAGCTTAGGGCTCTTACAGGGGAGCTATGGCTACACCTTC	CASSLGLLQGSYGYTF
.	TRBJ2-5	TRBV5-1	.	TGCGCCAGCAGCTCCGGCCCCGGGGAGACCCAGTACTTC	CASSSGPGETQYF
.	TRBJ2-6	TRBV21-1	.	TGTGCCACCAACCTCCGGGACGGGGGTACTGGGGCCAACGTCCTGACTTTC	CATNLRDGGTGANVLTF
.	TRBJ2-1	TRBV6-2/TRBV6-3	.	TGTGCCAGCAGTTCGCCAGGGAGCTCCTACAATGAGCAGTTCTTC	CASSSPGSSYNEQFF
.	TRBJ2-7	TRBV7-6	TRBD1	TGTGCCAGCAGTTTGACAGGGGGCATCAACGAGCAGTACTTC	CASSLTGGINEQYF
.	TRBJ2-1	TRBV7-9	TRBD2	TGTGCCAGCAGCTCCTTTGGGGGTAGCGGGGGACCCTCCTACAATGAGCAGTTCTTC	CASSSFGGSGGPSYNEQFF
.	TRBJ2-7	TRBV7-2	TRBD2	TGTGCCAGCAGCCTAGAGGCTAGCGGGTACGAGCAGTACTTC	CASSLEASGYEQYF
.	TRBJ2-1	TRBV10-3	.	TGTGCCATCAGTGAGGGTGATGAGCAGTTCTTC	CAISEGDEQFF
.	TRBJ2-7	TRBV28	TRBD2	TGTGCCAGCACGCTGGGGGGGGTTTCCTACGAGCAGTACTTC	CASTLGGVSYEQYF
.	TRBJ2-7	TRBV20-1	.	TGCAGTGCTGCCAGACAGCCACGATCTCAGTACTTC	CSAARQPRSQYF
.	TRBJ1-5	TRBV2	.	TGTGCCAGCAGGACAGTAGATAGGAGCAATCAGCCCCAGCATTTT	CASRTVDRSNQPQHF
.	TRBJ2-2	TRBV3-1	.	TGTGCCAGCAGCCAAGTGGACGGGGAGCTGTTTTTT	CASSQVDGELFF
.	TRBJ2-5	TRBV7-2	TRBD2	TGTGCCAGCAGCAGAGGCGGGGGGGGGAAAGAGACCCAGTACTTC	CASSRGGGGKETQYF
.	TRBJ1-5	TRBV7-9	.	TGTGCCAGCAGCTTAGATACCTCTCTTCAGCCCCAGCACTTT	CASSLDTSLQPQHF
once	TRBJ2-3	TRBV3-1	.	TGTGCCAGCAGCCAAGATCGGGACTCGCCCACAGATACGCAGTATTTT	CASSQDRDSPTDTQYF
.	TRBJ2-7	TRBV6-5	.	TGTGCCAGCAGAATGGCGGGAACCAGGCGAGAGCAGTACTTC	CASRMAGTRREQYF
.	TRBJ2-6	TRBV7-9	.	TGTGCCAGCAGCTTTGCAGGGTCTCAATCCCCTGGGGCCAACGTCCTGACTTTC	CASSFAGSQSPGANVLTF
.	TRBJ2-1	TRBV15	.	TGTGCCACCAGCTACGACCGGGACAATGAGCAGTTCTTC	CATSYDRDNEQFF
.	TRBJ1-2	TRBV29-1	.	TGCAGCGCCGCGGGCAGATCAGACAACTATGGCTACACCTTC	CSAAGRSDNYGYTF
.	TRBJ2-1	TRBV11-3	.	TGTGCCAGCAGCTCTGGGGGACTTACCAATGAGCAGTTCTTC	CASSSGGLTNEQFF
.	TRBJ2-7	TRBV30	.	TGTGCCTCTCGAGGGGGGACCCACGAGCAGTACTTC	CASRGGTHEQYF
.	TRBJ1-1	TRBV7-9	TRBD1	TGTGCCAGCAGCTTCAGGGGGCTGGAAGCTTTCTTT	CASSFRGLEAFF
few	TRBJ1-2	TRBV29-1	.	TGCAGCGCCGATCCAGGGGCCAACTATGGCTACACCTTC	CSADPGANYGYTF
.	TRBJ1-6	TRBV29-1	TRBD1	TGCAGCGTGAGGACAGGTGCCTATAATTCACCCCTCCACTTT	CSVRTGAYNSPLHF
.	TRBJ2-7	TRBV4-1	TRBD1	TGCGCCAGCAGCCCGACAGGGTTGCGGTCCTACGAGCAGTACTTC	CASSPTGLRSYEQYF
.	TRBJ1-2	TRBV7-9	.	TGTGCCAGCAGCTTAGCGGGCGGGACCCCACTATTTTATGGCTACACCTTC	CASSLAGGTPLFYGYTF
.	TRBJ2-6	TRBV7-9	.	TGTGCCAGCAGCCACGGCGAGGTCTCTGGGGCCAACGTCCTGACTTTC	CASSHGEVSGANVLTF
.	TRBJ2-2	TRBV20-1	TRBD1	TGCAGTGCTACCGGGACAGGGGTGGGGGAGCTGTTTTTT	CSATGTGVGELFF
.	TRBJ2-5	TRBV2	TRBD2	TGTGCCAGCAACCGAGGGCCTAGCGGGGGGAGGTACCAAGAGACCCAGTACTTC	CASNRGPSGGRYQETQYF
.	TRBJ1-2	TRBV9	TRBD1	TGTGCCAGCAGCATCTCCGACAGGGGGCGGGATGGCTACACCTTC	CASSISDRGRDGYTF
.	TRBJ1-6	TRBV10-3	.	TGTGCCATCAGCTCAGGGGATAATTCACCCCTCCACTTT	CAISSGDNSPLHF
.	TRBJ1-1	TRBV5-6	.	TGTGCCAGCAGCTTGAGCCAGTCCCGGACTGAAGCTTTCTTT	CASSLSQSRTEAFF
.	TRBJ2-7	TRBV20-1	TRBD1	TGCAGTGCTGGACCGGGACAGATTTACGAGCAGTACTTC	CSAGPGQIYEQYF